This entry lists 22 T cell receptor beta chains sequenced from one sample in a study of human T cells and chemical hapten exposure. The time point: patch test 1, 2 weeks after DPC sensitization. Regarding treatment: therapeutic diphenylcyclopropenone sensitization with weekly scalp DPC. TCRdb re-analysed the RACE reads in MiXCR, keeping a single row per CDR3 protein. Of approximately 110,000 distinct CDR3 sequences in the sample, 9.5% to 12% were seen once. The source material was whole blood, sampled in connection with sensitization to the hapten diphenylcyclopropenone (DPC). Receptors originate from a woman in her 40s with alopecia areata. Some clones in this sample may be carry-over from other donors' samples.

V usage is TRBV12-3 or TRBV12-4 and J usage is TRBJ2-1, with D perhaps matching TRBD2 (6 bases). This CDR3 region has 13 residues. V dropped 8 bases and J dropped 7 bases, with 15 bases sitting between them. As DNA, the CDR3 is TGTGCCAGCTCCTACGGGAGTGGTAATGAGCAGTTCTTC. Amino acid sequence: CASSYGSGNEQFF.

The chain employs TRBV20-1 and TRBJ1-5; TRBD1 aligns across 8 bases. This CDR3 has 15 residues. Trimming took 3 bases from V and 7 from J; bases not matched to a gene: 11. CDR1 DFQATT and CDR2 SNEGSKA come from the germline V gene (reference sequence). The chain's CDR3 is CSARDPDRGGQPQHF. For the CDR3, the DNA is TGCAGTGCTAGGGACCCCGACAGGGGCGGGCAGCCCCAGCATTTT.

This clonotype was detected a few times. This chain connects TRBV6-5 to TRBJ1-2, with 8 bases matching TRBD1. Per germline, CDR1 MNHEY and CDR2 SVGAGI. Losses at the gene ends were 0 bases for V and 2 bases for J; bases not matched to a gene: 5. There are 16 residues in the CDR3. The CDR3 DNA is TGTGCCAGCAGTTACTCGTGGGACAGGACAAACTATGGCTACACCTTC. This sequence encodes CASSYSWDRTNYGYTF.

This clonotype was recorded at least ten times. The chain recombines TRBV28 with TRBJ2-1; TRBD2 aligns across 8 bases. Germline V gene lookup returns CDR1 MDHEN and CDR2 SYDVKM. The CDR3 contains 13 residues. The J segment lost 9 bases and the V segment lost 4 bases, leaving 5 bases of the junction unmatched. The CDR3 DNA reads TGTGCCAGCAGTTCAGGACTAGCCGGTGAGCAGTTCTTC. Its translation is CASSSGLAGEQFF. The full variable domain, with the rest looked up from reference TRBV28 and TRBJ2-1, is DVKVTQSSRYLVKRTGEKVFLECVQDMDHENMFWYRQDPGLGLRLIYFSYDVKMKEKGDIPEGYSVSREKKERFSLILESASTNQTSMYLCASSSGLAGEQFFGPGTRLTVL.

Only a few counts were recorded for this clonotype. CDR3 nucleotide sequence: TGTGCCAGCAGCTTGGGGGACAGCTATGGCTACACCTTC. Protein sequence: CASSLGDSYGYTF. This sequence joins TRBV7-9 and TRBJ1-2, with 7 bases fitting TRBD1. The CDR3 loop spans 13 amino acids. The V gene's germline CDR1 is SEHNR and CDR2 FQNEAQ (reference sequence). V gave up 3 bases and J gave up 4 bases; unmatched junction bases: 2.

This clonotype was counted a few times. The chain couples TRBV7-2 to TRBJ2-3; unclear D gene. V lost 0 bases, J lost 1 base, and 11 bases lay in between. The CDR3 is 16 residues long. In germline, CDR1 is SGHTA, CDR2 FQGNSA. The CDR3 reads CASSLALPSGTDTQYF. Here the CDR3 DNA reads TGTGCCAGCAGCTTAGCGCTTCCCTCGGGCACAGATACGCAGTATTTT.

This clonotype appeared a few times. CDR3 sequence reads: CASSRANQPQHF. The CDR3 region has the DNA TGTGCCAGCTCTAGGGCGAATCAGCCCCAGCATTTT. The rearrangement uses TRBV2 and TRBJ1-5; D is unclear. The CDR3 has 12 amino acids. Deletions cut 8 bases from V and 4 bases from J, with 9 bases between. CDR1 is SNHLY, CDR2 FYNNEI, per germline. Using reference TRBV2 and TRBJ1-5 for the parts outside the CDR3, the full variable domain is EPEVTQTPSHQVTQMGQEVILRCVPISNHLYFYWYRQILGQKVEFLVSFYNNEISEKSEIFDDQFSVERPDGSNFTLKIRSTKLEDSAMYFCASSRANQPQHFGDGTRLSIL.

The chain employs TRBV6-1 and TRBJ2-3; the D gene is possibly TRBD2 (6 bases). Trimming stripped 6 bases from V and 1 base from J, with 14 bases between. The CDR3 loop spans 15 amino acids. CDR1 and CDR2 (germline): MNHNS, SASEGT. In nucleotides, the CDR3 is TGTGCCAGCAGCCCTTCACCGGGAGGCACAGATACGCAGTATTTT. Translation: CASSPSPGGTDTQYF.

In DNA, the CDR3 is TGTGCCAGCAGCCAAACCACAGGGCCCGGGGTGACCCAGCATTTT. Amino acids: CASSQTTGPGVTQHF. The chain joins TRBV11-2 to TRBJ1-5, with D possibly matching TRBD1 (6 bases). Trimming stripped 5 bases from V and 11 bases from J, with 22 bases between. Germline assignment: CDR1 SGHAT and CDR2 FQNNGV. The CDR3 spans 15 residues. Combining the CDR3 with reference TRBV11-2 and TRBJ1-5 gives the whole variable domain EAGVAQSPRYKIIEKRQSVAFWCNPISGHATLYWYQQILGQGPKLLIQFQNNGVVDDSQLPKDRFSAERLKGVDSTLKIQPAKLEDSAVYLCASSQTTGPGVTQHFGDGTRLSIL.

This clonotype was found a few times. The genes are TRBV27 and TRBJ2-2; perhaps D is TRBD1 or TRBD2 (5 bases each). This CDR3 region has 16 residues. Germline loops: CDR1 MNHEY, CDR2 SMNVEV (reference sequence). Between the trimmed V and J ends, which lost 6 bases and 2 bases, there was a span of 16 bases. The CDR3 DNA follows: TGTGCCAGCAGCGAACTGGGGGACGTCAACACCGGGGAGCTGTTTTTT. It codes for CASSELGDVNTGELFF.

This clonotype was detected many times. The chain combines TRBV20-1 with TRBJ1-1, with D possibly being TRBD1 (5 bases). Trimming shortened V by 3 bases and J by 1 base, and 12 bases separated the two germline ends. Germline CDR1 DFQATT, CDR2 SNEGSKA (reference sequence). CDR3 length equals 14 residues. The CDR3 reads CSARVRGGNTEAFF. The CDR3 DNA follows: TGCAGTGCTAGGGTTCGGGGGGGGAACACTGAAGCTTTCTTT.

The genes are TRBV7-6 and TRBJ2-5; D might be TRBD1 (6 bases). CDR3 size: 15 residues. The V gene's germline CDR1 is SGHVS and CDR2 FNYEAQ. Trimming left V 3 bases short and J 3 bases short, with 14 bases between. The CDR3 reads CASSLSPRGKETQYF. Here the CDR3 DNA reads TGTGCCAGCAGCTTGTCTCCAAGGGGGAAAGAGACCCAGTACTTC.

This rearrangement joins TRBV7-8 to TRBJ2-2, with D tentatively TRBD1 (6 bases). The CDR3 extends over 16 amino acids. Deletions cut 3 bases from V and 0 bases from J, with 11 bases between. Germline V gives CDR1 SGHVS, CDR2 FQNEAQ. CDR3 coding DNA: TGTGCCAGCAGCTTTATCGACAGGCCGAACACCGGGGAGCTGTTTTTT. It is translated as CASSFIDRPNTGELFF.

In its sample, this clonotype was seen a few times. The V and J genes are TRBV10-3 and TRBJ1-2; TRBD1 aligns across 10 bases. CDR1 ENHRY and CDR2 SYGVKD come from the germline V gene. The CDR3 totals 14 residues. Trimming at V came to 7 bases and at J to 3 bases, leaving 5 bases not matched to a gene. Here the CDR3 DNA reads TGTGCCATCACCAGAGGACAGGGGGACTATGGCTACACCTTC. It specifies CAITRGQGDYGYTF.

The sample holds many counts of this clonotype. This chain connects TRBV3-1 to TRBJ2-2, with a weak D call TRBD2 (5 bases). Germline values: CDR1 LGHDT, CDR2 YNNKEL (reference sequence). Trimming took off 4 bases at V and 1 base at J, with 10 bases between the two ends. The length of the CDR3 is 15 residues. The CDR3 loop is CASSPRGMNTGELFF. The CDR3 region has the DNA TGTGCCAGCAGCCCCAGAGGGATGAACACCGGGGAGCTGTTTTTT.

This clonotype showed up just a few times. This chain connects TRBV6-2 or TRBV6-3 to TRBJ2-7; either TRBD1 or TRBD2 may supply D (8 bases each). The germline CDR1 and CDR2 sequences are MNHEY and SVGEGT. V was clipped by 8 bases and J by 5 bases, with 19 bases between them. The CDR3 consists of 14 residues. The CDR3 reads CASSRGREVDEQYF. CDR3 nucleotides: TGTGCCAGCTCCAGGGGGCGGGAGGTCGACGAGCAGTACTTC.

V usage is TRBV7-9 and J usage is TRBJ2-7; 9 bases line up with TRBD2. V lost 4 bases and J lost 5; bases outside the gene matches: 15. The CDR3 is 17 residues long. Germline V lookup: CDR1 SEHNR, CDR2 FQNEAQ (reference sequence). This CDR3 is CASSSPRGGSGGHEQYF. In nucleotides, the CDR3 is TGTGCCAGCAGCTCCCCCCGCGGGGGTAGCGGGGGCCACGAGCAGTACTTC. Looking up the rest from reference TRBV7-9 and TRBJ2-7 gives the full variable domain: DTGVSQNPRHKITKRGQNVTFRCDPISEHNRLYWYRQTLGQGPEFLTYFQNEAQLEKSRLLSDRFSAERPKGSFSTLEIQRTEQGDSAMYLCASSSPRGGSGGHEQYFGPGTRLTVT.

In this sample, this clonotype turned up many times. The chain joins TRBV7-6 to TRBJ2-3; the match to TRBD2 covers 7 bases. Unmatched junction bases numbered 11, after V lost 4 bases and J lost 4 bases. Per the germline V gene, CDR1 is SGHVS and CDR2 is FNYEAQ. The CDR3 sequence is 16 residues long. In DNA, the CDR3 is TGTGCCAGCAGCTCCGCACTTCTGGGGGGGGCAGATACGCAGTATTTT. This gives the protein CASSSALLGGADTQYF.

The chain couples TRBV29-1 to TRBJ1-2, with a weak D call TRBD1 (5 bases). CDR1 and CDR2 (germline): SQVTM, ANQGSEA. The CDR3 length is 14 residues. Deletions cut 2 bases from V and 4 bases from J, with 14 bases between. The CDR3 DNA follows: TGCAGCGTTGAAAAGGGGATTGGCCTCTATGGCTACACCTTC. Translated: CSVEKGIGLYGYTF.

This clonotype was recorded many times. The V gene is TRBV18, the J gene TRBJ1-1; D unclear. V gave up 3 bases and J gave up 1 base, with 12 bases separating them. The CDR3 contains 15 residues. The germline gives CDR1 KGHSH, CDR2 LQKENI. CDR3 nucleotide sequence: TGTGCCAGCTCACCCCCGAGCGCCCCGAACACTGAAGCTTTCTTT. Translating it yields CASSPPSAPNTEAFF.

In its sample, this clonotype was seen a few times. This chain joins TRBV7-2 and TRBJ2-5, with no clear D. Germline CDR1 reads SGHTA; CDR2 reads FQGNSA. Between the trimmed V and J ends, which lost 4 bases and 5 bases, there was a span of 11 bases. This CDR3 spans 13 amino acids. The CDR3 spells CASSSTHTETQYF. CDR3 bases: TGTGCCAGCAGCTCTACTCACACGGAGACCCAGTACTTC.

This clonotype was detected ten times or more. The genes are TRBV6-6 and TRBJ1-6; a weak D match, TRBD1 (5 bases). Trimming removed 4 bases from V and 10 bases from J, with 14 bases in between. Germline V gene sequence: CDR1 MNHNY, CDR2 SVGAGI (reference sequence). The CDR3 has 14 amino acids. In DNA, the CDR3 is TGTGCCAGCAGTTCCCGGGACGGAGCATCACCCCTCCACTTT. This codes for CASSSRDGASPLHF.